This T cell receptor beta chain is from a study of T cell responses to AZD1222 COVID-19 vaccine. The CDR3 consists of 15 residues. V lost 0 bases, J lost 1 base, and 10 bases lay in between. Germline V gives CDR1 SGHRS, CDR2 YFSETQ. Regarding the study as a whole: Clonal diversity may have been underestimated, and the donors were mostly white British, with more females than males. The CD4 TCRs associated with vaccination extended across spike and predominated at 160-218 and 743-854.

Sequencing used immunoSEQ multiplex PCR; TCRdb keeps in-frame clones, though not all of them. Here the sample spans 100,000 to 130,000 clones, roughly 90% being singletons. A remark on this clone: The target antigen is unknown.

Here the sequenced sample was peripheral blood, taken on day 0 of AZD1222 vaccination. The sequence derives from an adult in good health. The V and J genes are TRBV5-1 and TRBJ2-5; D call uncertain. CDR3 in amino acids: CASSLAPVVQETQYF. As DNA, the CDR3 is TGCGCCAGCAGCTTGGCACCGGTTGTCCAAGAGACCCAGTACTTC.